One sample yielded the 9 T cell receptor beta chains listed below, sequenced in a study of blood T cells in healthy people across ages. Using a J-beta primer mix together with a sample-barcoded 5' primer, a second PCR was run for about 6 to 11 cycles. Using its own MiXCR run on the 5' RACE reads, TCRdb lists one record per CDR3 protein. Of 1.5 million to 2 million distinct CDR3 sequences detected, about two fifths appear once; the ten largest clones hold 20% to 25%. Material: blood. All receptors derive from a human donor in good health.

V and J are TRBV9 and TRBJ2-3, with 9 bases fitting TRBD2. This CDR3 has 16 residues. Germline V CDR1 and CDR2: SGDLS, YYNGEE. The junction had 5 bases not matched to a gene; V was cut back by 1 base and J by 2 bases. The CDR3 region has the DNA TGTGCCAGCAGCGTACAAGCGGGGGGCCCCACAGATACGCAGTATTTT. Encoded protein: CASSVQAGGPTDTQYF.

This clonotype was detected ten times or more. The CDR3 is CTVGGGWRKGDEQFF. CDR3 nucleotides: TGCACGGTTGGTGGAGGGTGGCGGAAGGGCGATGAGCAGTTCTTC. The rearrangement joins TRBV20-1 to TRBJ2-1; D is perhaps TRBD2 (6 bases). Germline lookup yields CDR1 DFQATT and CDR2 SNEGSKA (reference sequence). This CDR3 has 15 amino acids.

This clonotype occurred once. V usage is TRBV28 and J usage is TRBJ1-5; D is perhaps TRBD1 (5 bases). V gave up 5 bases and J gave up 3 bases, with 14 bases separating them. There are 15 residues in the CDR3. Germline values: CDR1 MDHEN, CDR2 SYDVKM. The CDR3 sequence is CASSIATVINQPQHF. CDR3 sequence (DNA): TGTGCCAGCAGTATCGCGACAGTGATCAATCAGCCCCAGCATTTT.

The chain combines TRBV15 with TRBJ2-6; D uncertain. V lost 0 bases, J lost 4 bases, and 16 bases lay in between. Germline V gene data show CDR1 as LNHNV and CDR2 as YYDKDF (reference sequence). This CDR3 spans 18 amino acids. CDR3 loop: CATSRELFVGSGANVLTF. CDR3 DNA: TGTGCCACCAGCAGAGAATTGTTTGTGGGGTCAGGGGCCAACGTCCTGACTTTC.

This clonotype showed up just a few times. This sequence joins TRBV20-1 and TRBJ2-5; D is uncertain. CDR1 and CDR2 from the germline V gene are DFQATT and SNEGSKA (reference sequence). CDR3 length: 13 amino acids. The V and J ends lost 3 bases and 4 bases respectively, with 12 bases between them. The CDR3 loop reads CSASPRTAETQYF. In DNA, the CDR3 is TGCAGTGCTAGTCCCCGGACGGCAGAGACCCAGTACTTC.

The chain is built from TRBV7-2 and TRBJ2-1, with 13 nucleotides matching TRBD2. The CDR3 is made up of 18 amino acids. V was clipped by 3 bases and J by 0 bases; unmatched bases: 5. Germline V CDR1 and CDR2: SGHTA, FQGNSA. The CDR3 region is CASSLTSGGSSSYNEQFF. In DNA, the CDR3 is TGTGCCAGCAGCTTGACTAGCGGGGGGAGTAGCTCCTACAATGAGCAGTTCTTC.

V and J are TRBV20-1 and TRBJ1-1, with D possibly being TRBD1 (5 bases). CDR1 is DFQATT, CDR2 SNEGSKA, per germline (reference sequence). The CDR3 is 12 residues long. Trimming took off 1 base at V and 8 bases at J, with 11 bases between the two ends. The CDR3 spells CSARGTFLEAFF. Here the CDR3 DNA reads TGCAGTGCTAGAGGGACATTTCTAGAAGCTTTCTTT.

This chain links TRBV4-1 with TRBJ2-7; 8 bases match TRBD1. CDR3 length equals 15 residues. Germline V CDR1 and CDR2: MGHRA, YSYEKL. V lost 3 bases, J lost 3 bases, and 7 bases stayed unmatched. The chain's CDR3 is CASSHQVTGGYEQYF. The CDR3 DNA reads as TGCGCCAGCAGCCACCAAGTAACAGGGGGCTACGAGCAGTACTTC.

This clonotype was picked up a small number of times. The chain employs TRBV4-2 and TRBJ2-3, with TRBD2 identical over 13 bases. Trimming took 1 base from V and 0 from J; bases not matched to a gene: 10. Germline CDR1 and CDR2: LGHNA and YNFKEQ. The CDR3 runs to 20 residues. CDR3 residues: CASSQVTSGGASSSTDTQYF. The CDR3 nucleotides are TGTGCCAGCAGCCAAGTCACTAGCGGGGGGGCCAGTAGTAGCACAGATACGCAGTATTTT.